The clone carrying this TCR beta chain turned up a few times. The antigen remains undetermined. The record originates from a study of T cell repertoires in cytomegalovirus infection. About the research overall: Recently identified HLA-C-restricted CMV epitopes were among the peptides used. Both a matching HLA type and CMV infection were indicated by public TCR beta signatures. Points from the study as a whole: HLA-C-restricted, CMV-specific TCR beta clonotypes were dominant ex vivo. Identification of carriers of CMV plus the relevant HLA was performed using cumulative public TCR beta family frequency.

Each CDR3 protein gets one entry after TCRdb re-called the reads with MiXCR. The data contain about a million distinct CDR3 sequences, 31% of them singletons. This receptor was identified in a human donor in good health (CMV status not recorded). Some clones in this sample may be carry-over from other donors' samples. This material consisted of cultured CD8+ T cells from PBMCs, taken from culture after CMV antigen stimulation.

Written as DNA, the CDR3 is TGTGCCAGCAGCTCGGGACAGGGGGCGAGGGGAAACACCATATATTTT. Translation: CASSSGQGARGNTIYF. This chain connects TRBV7-9 to TRBJ1-3; 12 positions agree with TRBD1. This CDR3 has 16 amino acids. Germline CDR1 reads SEHNR; CDR2 reads FQNEAQ (reference sequence). The junction had 5 bases not matched to a gene; V was cut back by 4 bases and J by 4 bases.